These 17 T cell receptor beta chains were all obtained from the same sample, sequenced in a study of T cell changes during pregnancy in multiple sclerosis. The assay was immunoSEQ multiplex PCR, and TCRdb's table has in-frame clones only and misses some. This table has 35,000 to 40,000 clones, 88% appearing once. The sequenced sample was CD8+ T cells from peripheral blood mononuclear cells, obtained in the third trimester of pregnancy. These receptors were taken from a female donor with multiple sclerosis, enrolled in a pregnancy study.

The J gene is TRBJ2-1, the V gene TRBV9, with 7 bases fitting TRBD1. The junction had 9 bases not matched to a gene; V was cut back by 3 bases and J by 3 bases. The CDR3 extends over 16 amino acids. CDR1 is SGDLS, CDR2 YYNGEE, per germline. The CDR3 coding sequence is TGTGCCAGCAGCGGAGGTGGACAGGAAATCTACAATGAGCAGTTCTTC. Its protein product is CASSGGGQEIYNEQFF.

There are a few counts of this clone. V usage is TRBV10-2 and J usage is TRBJ1-1; tentatively, D is TRBD1 (6 bases). The CDR3 contains 20 residues. Germline CDR1 is WSHSY and CDR2 is SAAADI. V shed 7 bases and J shed 0 bases, with 30 bases lying between them. CDR3 in amino acids: CASNGERGGHTRKLNTEAFF. In DNA, the CDR3 is TGCGCCAGCAATGGGGAGCGGGGGGGCCATACTCGGAAACTGAACACTGAAGCTTTCTTT.

The chain recombines TRBV7-3 with TRBJ1-6; D unclear. The germline CDR1 and CDR2 sequences are SGHTA and FQGTGA. V lost 5 bases and J lost 8, with 13 bases in between. The CDR3 totals 14 residues. The CDR3 reads CASSLTGPDSPLHF. CDR3 DNA sequence: TGTGCCAGCAGCCTGACGGGTCCTGATTCACCCCTCCACTTT.

In this sample, this clone turned up a few times. The chain carries TRBV2 and TRBJ1-6, with D perhaps matching TRBD1 (5 bases). With 6 bases removed from V and 0 bases from J, the gap between germline ends came to 12 bases. The germline gives CDR1 SNHLY, CDR2 FYNNEI. The CDR3 loop spans 16 amino acids. CDR3 in DNA: TGTGCCAGCAGAGGGGAGGGGAGCTCCTATAATTCACCCCTCCACTTT. Translated: CASRGEGSSYNSPLHF.

The rearrangement links TRBV6-1 to TRBJ1-6; no clear D. Germline CDR1 reads MNHNS; CDR2 reads SASEGT. The CDR3 spans 13 residues. With 8 bases removed from V and 6 bases from J, the gap between germline ends came to 11 bases. CDR3 loop: CASAREVNSPLHF. The CDR3 DNA reads TGTGCCAGCGCGAGGGAGGTTAATTCACCCCTCCACTTT.

This clone was detected only once. J is TRBJ1-2 and V is TRBV7-8; D perhaps matches TRBD1 (5 bases). This CDR3 comprises 14 residues. The germline gives CDR1 SGHVS, CDR2 FQNEAQ. The V end was cut by 4 bases, the J end by 4 bases, with 13 bases between. CDR3 loop: CASSSGQVGYGYTF. CDR3 bases: TGTGCCAGCAGCTCAGGGCAGGTCGGCTATGGCTACACCTTC.

The rearrangement joins TRBV27 to TRBJ1-3; D is undetermined. This CDR3 comprises 15 residues. Germline V gives CDR1 MNHEY, CDR2 SMNVEV (reference sequence). The V and J ends lost 2 bases and 0 bases respectively, with 8 bases between them. In DNA form, the CDR3 reads TGTGCCAGCAGTTTAAACAGCCGCTCTGGAAACACCATATATTTT. It encodes CASSLNSRSGNTIYF.

This clone was detected once. The V call is TRBV6-1, the J call TRBJ2-7; 9 bases line up with TRBD1. This CDR3 region has 13 residues. Germline-derived CDR1 and CDR2 are MNHNS and SASEGT. Trimming removed 5 bases from V and 3 bases from J; junction bases left unmatched: 2. CDR3 in amino acids: CASSRDRVYEQYF. The CDR3 DNA reads as TGTGCCAGCAGTAGGGACAGGGTCTACGAGCAGTACTTC.

V is TRBV11-2 and J is TRBJ1-1; weak D call: TRBD1 (6 bases). Per the germline V gene, CDR1 is SGHAT and CDR2 is FQNNGV. With 1 base removed from V and 5 bases from J, the gap between germline ends came to 14 bases. The CDR3 is 15 amino acids. CDR3 DNA: TGTGCCAGCAGCTTAGCTCCCAGGGGAAGGACTGAAGCTTTCTTT. Its translation: CASSLAPRGRTEAFF. The whole variable domain, remainder taken from reference TRBV11-2 and TRBJ1-1, is EAGVAQSPRYKIIEKRQSVAFWCNPISGHATLYWYQQILGQGPKLLIQFQNNGVVDDSQLPKDRFSAERLKGVDSTLKIQPAKLEDSAVYLCASSLAPRGRTEAFFGQGTRLTVV.

The gene calls are TRBV4-1 and TRBJ2-1; 8 bases align to TRBD2. V shed 0 bases and J 8 bases; nucleotides not matched to a gene: 9. CDR3 length equals 16 residues. The V gene's germline CDR1 is MGHRA and CDR2 YSYEKL. The CDR3 here is CASSQEEGLDTYEQFF. The CDR3 coding sequence is TGCGCCAGCAGCCAAGAAGAGGGACTAGATACATATGAGCAGTTCTTC.

This clone was detected only a few times. The J gene is TRBJ2-7, the V gene TRBV7-3; the D gene is possibly TRBD1 (5 bases). V lost 5 bases and J 2 bases, leaving 16 bases between the germline ends. From germline, CDR1 is SGHTA and CDR2 FQGTGA. The CDR3 is made up of 15 amino acids. The CDR3 loop reads CASSLGVQATYEQYF. CDR3 coding DNA: TGTGCCAGCAGCCTGGGCGTACAGGCTACCTACGAGCAGTACTTC.

The chain has TRBV6-4 and TRBJ2-1, with 11 bases identical to TRBD2. This CDR3 has 15 residues. The trim removed 3 bases at V and 5 bases at J, leaving 3 bases unmatched. Germline-derived CDR1 and CDR2 are MRHNA and SNTAGT. Here the CDR3 reads CASSESSGGNNEQFF. As DNA, the CDR3 is TGTGCCAGCAGTGAGTCTAGCGGGGGGAACAATGAGCAGTTCTTC.

In the case of this clone: Germline is not matched at one junction end, which may reflect a read error. The chain is built from TRBV2 and TRBJ2-7; TRBD1 matches at 11 bases. The CDR3 sequence is 12 residues long. CDR1 SNHLY and CDR2 FYNNEI come from the germline V gene. CDR3: CASSSWDRGCNF. The CDR3 DNA sequence: TGTGCCAGCAGTTCCTGGGACAGGGGGTGCAACTTC.

This sequence joins TRBV6-1 and TRBJ2-3; 14 bases agree with TRBD2. Germline values: CDR1 MNHNS, CDR2 SASEGT. The V gene end was trimmed by 6 bases and the J gene end by 1 base; junction bases not matched to a gene: 6. The length of the CDR3 is 17 residues. DNA of the CDR3: TGTGCCAGCAGGGAACTGACTAGCGGGGGGGGCACAGATACGCAGTATTTT. Translation gives CASRELTSGGGTDTQYF.

The chain combines TRBV11-2 with TRBJ2-5; TRBD2 is a possible D gene (7 bases). The CDR3 is made up of 17 amino acids. The germline V gene encodes CDR1 SGHAT and CDR2 FQNNGV. The V end lost 1 base, the J end lost 2 bases, and 17 bases lay between the germline ends. The CDR3, as DNA: TGTGCCAGCAGCTTAGGCCGCGGGGGCCTGCGGCAAGAGACCCAGTACTTC. It specifies CASSLGRGGLRQETQYF.

This clone showed up just once. The chain links TRBV7-9 to TRBJ1-1; unclear D gene. This CDR3 has 12 amino acids. With 6 bases removed from V and 8 bases from J, the gap between germline ends came to 13 bases. Per germline, CDR1 SEHNR and CDR2 FQNEAQ (reference sequence). DNA for the CDR3: TGTGCCAGCAGTCTCGACATAGAAGAAGCTTTCTTT. This gives the protein CASSLDIEEAFF.

The chain employs TRBV7-6 and TRBJ2-1, with 7 bases matching TRBD2. The CDR3 contains 16 residues. Germline lookup yields CDR1 SGHVS and CDR2 FNYEAQ. V was clipped by 5 bases and J by 3 bases; unmatched bases: 10. CDR3 coding DNA: TGTGCCAGCAGCCCTTGGGAGGGATTTCACTACAATGAGCAGTTCTTC. Translating it yields CASSPWEGFHYNEQFF.